The rows below give T cell receptor beta chains drawn from one sample of a study of blood T cell repertoires in COVID-19. Assay used: immunoSEQ multiplex PCR; TCRdb lists only in-frame clones, some missing. The sample lists approximately 200,000 clones; approximately 85% were seen once. The source material was peripheral blood. The receptors come from a man aged 60 to 69 with acute or convalescent COVID-19. Both conserved end residues are part of each CDR3. D genes are given only for firm matches. Expanded clones get a size class; other rows say once, few or many, or leave the size out.

NA	TRBV19	TRBD1	TRBJ2-7	TGTGCCAGTAGTAGGAGCTGGGGACAGGTCTCCTACGAGCAGTACTTC	CASSRSWGQVSYEQYF
many	TRBV18	NA	TRBJ1-3	TGTGCCAGCTCAACGGGCTCTGGAAACACCATATATTTT	CASSTGSGNTIYF
NA	TRBV2	TRBD1	TRBJ1-6	TGTGCCAGCAGTGATAGGACAGGGGGCTTTAGATCACCCCTCCACTTT	CASSDRTGGFRSPLHF
NA	TRBV5-1	NA	TRBJ2-7	TGCGCCAGCAGCTTGGGTCCAGGGCCCTACGAGCAGTACTTC	CASSLGPGPYEQYF
NA	TRBV5-8	TRBD2	TRBJ2-7	TGTGCCAGCAGCCCAGCTCTGCGGGAGTCCCTCGAGCAGTACTTC	CASSPALRESLEQYF
few	TRBV3-1/TRBV3-2	NA	TRBJ1-3	TGTGCCAGCAGCGCAAAAGACAGGAGAAACACCATATATTTT	CASSAKDRRNTIYF
NA	TRBV5-5	NA	TRBJ1-3	TGTGCCAGCAGCCCCTCCCCTGGAAACACCATATATTTT	CASSPSPGNTIYF
NA	TRBV7-7	NA	TRBJ2-2	TGTGCTAGCAGCTTAGAGACGGGTACCGGGGAGCTGTTTTTT	CASSLETGTGELFF
NA	TRBV6-1	NA	TRBJ1-2	TGTGCCAGCAGTGAGGGCTTCACAGGTTATGGCTACACCTTC	CASSEGFTGYGYTF
NA	TRBV3-1/TRBV3-2	NA	TRBJ1-5	TGTGCCAGCAGTCGACAGCCGAGCAATCAGCCCCAGCATTTT	CASSRQPSNQPQHF
NA	TRBV6-5	NA	TRBJ2-7	TGTGCCAGCAGTTACTACCGGGACTCCTCCTACGAGCAGTACTTC	CASSYYRDSSYEQYF
NA	TRBV19	TRBD1	TRBJ1-1	TGTGCCAGCATCCGGGACAGGGGGCAAACTGAAGCTTTCTTT	CASIRDRGQTEAFF
NA	TRBV19	NA	TRBJ1-6	TGTGCCAGTCGACAGGAGAGCTCCTATAATTCACCCCTCCACTTT	CASRQESSYNSPLHF
once	TRBV23-1	TRBD2	TRBJ2-1	TGCGCCAGCAGTCAGAGGACTAGCGGGAGAAGGGGTGAGCAGTTCTTC	CASSQRTSGRRGEQFF
NA	TRBV19	NA	TRBJ1-5	TGTGCCAGTAGTATTGGGGGGAAGACCAATCAGCCCCAGCATTTT	CASSIGGKTNQPQHF
NA	TRBV3-1/TRBV3-2	TRBD1	TRBJ2-5	TGTGCCAGCAGCCCGAGGACAGGGGGCCAAGAGACCCAGTACTTC	CASSPRTGGQETQYF
NA	TRBV7-2	TRBD1	TRBJ2-7	TGTGCCAGCAGCGAAGGACAGGCCTACGAGCAGTACTTC	CASSEGQAYEQYF
NA	TRBV2	TRBD1	TRBJ1-4	TGTGCCAGCAGGGGGACAGGGCCAGAAAAACTGTTTTTT	CASRGTGPEKLFF
NA	TRBV7-2	TRBD1	TRBJ2-7	TGTGCCAGCAGCTTTAGACAGGGCCTTACCTACGAGCAGTACTTC	CASSFRQGLTYEQYF
NA	TRBV5-4	NA	TRBJ2-2	TGTGCCAGCAGCACTGGGCCACCGGCGAGACCCGGGGAGCTGTTTTTT	CASSTGPPARPGELFF
NA	TRBV18	TRBD1	TRBJ2-7	TGTGCCAGCTCACTTGGGACAGCCTACGAGCAGTACTTC	CASSLGTAYEQYF
NA	TRBV11-2	TRBD2	TRBJ2-1	TGTGCCAGCAGCTCGGGACTAGCGGGAGTTGAGCAGTTCTTC	CASSSGLAGVEQFF
NA	TRBV9	NA	TRBJ1-3	TGTGCCAGCAGCGTAGCGTCGGGGAAGCGCACTGGAAACACCATATATTTT	CASSVASGKRTGNTIYF
NA	TRBV27	TRBD2	TRBJ2-3	TGTGCCAGCAGTTTTGAAGCGGGAGGTTACACAGATACGCAGTATTTT	CASSFEAGGYTDTQYF
NA	TRBV15	NA	TRBJ2-5	TGTGCCACCAGCAGAGATCGTGGCGGGAAAGAGACCCAGTACTTC	CATSRDRGGKETQYF
NA	TRBV11-2	TRBD2	TRBJ2-7	TGTGCCAGCAGCAACCCCGGGACACACACTAGCGGGACTAACTACGAGCAGTACTTC	CASSNPGTHTSGTNYEQYF
NA	TRBV28	TRBD1	TRBJ2-3	TGTGCCAGCAGTTTACCAGGGACAGGTACCACAGATACGCAGTATTTT	CASSLPGTGTTDTQYF
NA	TRBV27	TRBD2	TRBJ2-1	TGTGCCAGCAGAGCCGGGACTAGCCTAAATGAGCAGTTCTTC	CASRAGTSLNEQFF
once	TRBV11-2	NA	TRBJ1-2	TGTGCCAGCAGCCCCAGCAGCGGGACTGGTGGCTACACCTTC	CASSPSSGTGGYTF
NA	TRBV6-6	TRBD1	TRBJ2-5	TGTGCCAGCACTGACAGGGGAAGTGGAGAGACCCAGTACTTC	CASTDRGSGETQYF
NA	TRBV7-3	NA	TRBJ2-5	TGTGCCAGCAGTACCAGGGAGACCCAGTACTTC	CASSTRETQYF
NA	TRBV7-3	NA	TRBJ2-3	TGTGCCAGCAGCTTGCAGCGGGTGACAGATACGCAGTATTTT	CASSLQRVTDTQYF
NA	TRBV18	TRBD2	TRBJ2-5	TGTGCCAGCTCACCAGGGGGCAGCGGGAGCCCCCAAGAGACCCAGTACTTC	CASSPGGSGSPQETQYF
NA	TRBV29-1	NA	TRBJ1-1	TGCAGCGTTGGTAGACAGAAGAACACTGAAGCTTTCTTT	CSVGRQKNTEAFF
NA	TRBV28	NA	TRBJ1-5	TGTGCCAGCAGTTCCGGACAGCACACCTCCAGCAATCAGCCCCAGCATTTT	CASSSGQHTSSNQPQHF
NA	TRBV7-2	TRBD1	TRBJ2-7	TGTGCCAGCAGCCAACCCTCAGGGGGCGCATACGAGCAGTACTTC	CASSQPSGGAYEQYF
NA	TRBV19	NA	TRBJ2-3	TGTGCCAGTAGTTTAGCGAGCACAGATACGCAGTATTTT	CASSLASTDTQYF
NA	TRBV5-1	NA	TRBJ2-7	TGCGCCAGCAGCTCGATTACTTTTGCCTACGAGCAGTACTTC	CASSSITFAYEQYF
NA	TRBV27	NA	TRBJ1-2	TGTGCCAGCAGTCCACAGGGCTCGGGAGGCTATGGCTACACCTTC	CASSPQGSGGYGYTF
NA	TRBV7-7	TRBD1	TRBJ2-5	TGTGCTAGCGGCCCGACAGGGGGCGGTGAGACCCAGTACTTC	CASGPTGGGETQYF
NA	TRBV23-1	NA	TRBJ2-7	TGCGCCAGCAGTCCCATGACAGTCCCGCCCTACGAGCAGTACTTC	CASSPMTVPPYEQYF
many	TRBV29-1	TRBD1	TRBJ2-3	TGCAGCGTCGCCAGGGGACAGGTCAGCACAGATACGCAGTATTTT	CSVARGQVSTDTQYF